This T cell receptor beta chain stems from a study of post-analysis software for immune sequencing data. Findings of the study overall: Patients had higher frequencies than controls of a handful of TRBV segments, including TRBV5-6, TRBV5-1 and TRBV20-1. F measure showed strong co-clustering of same-batch samples. For normalized Chao1 diversity, multiple sclerosis patients scored significantly lower than controls did.

This clonotype was seen only a few times. The target antigen is unknown. Prepared libraries of TCR beta cDNA carried unique molecular identifiers. Yield was around 500,000 cDNA molecules from roughly 0.93 to 9.6 million T cells. One entry per CDR3 protein, called by TCRdb with MiXCR from the PCR reads. Altogether more than 350,000 distinct CDR3 sequences are present, about 40% being singletons, with the ten largest covering around 8%. This CDR3 region has 15 residues. Per the germline V gene, CDR1 is ENHRY and CDR2 is SYGVKD. Germline trimming cut 3 bases from V and 7 bases from J; bases unmatched to any gene: 1.

The source of this sequence is a girl aged 2-10 years with multiple sclerosis. The sample comprised blood. The chain is built from TRBV10-3 and TRBJ2-1; 15 nucleotides line up with TRBD2. The DNA of the CDR3 is TGTGCCATCAGTGAAGGACTAGCGGGGGGGAATGAGCAGTTCTTC. The encoded protein is CAISEGLAGGNEQFF.